This record looks at one TCR beta chain sequence and its context. The junction differs from germline at one of its ends, possibly a read error. The data derive from a study of cytotoxic CD8 clonotypes in ibrutinib-treated CLL. TCRdb keeps only in-frame clones here, not all; method: immunoSEQ multiplex PCR. Here the sample spans approximately 330,000 clones, 70% to 80% being singletons. Germline V lookup: CDR1 SGHRS, CDR2 YFSETQ. There are 13 residues in the CDR3. The source material was PBMCs, sampled before ibrutinib treatment. The rearrangement joins TRBV5-1 to TRBJ2-1; 7 nucleotides align to TRBD2. This sequence was found in a human donor with chronic lymphocytic leukemia. CDR3 sequence reads: CASSSGGYNEQFF. CDR3 coding DNA: TGTGCCAGCAGTTCGGGGGGCTACAATGAGCAGTTCTTC.